One and the same sample provided the 32 T cell receptor beta chains below, sequenced in a study of blood T cell repertoires in COVID-19. Measured with immunoSEQ multiplex PCR; TCRdb has only the in-frame clones, and not every one. This sample has roughly 100,000 clones, with around 80% found just once. The sequencing input was peripheral blood. The receptors derive from a man older than 75 with acute or convalescent COVID-19.

This chain links TRBV28 with TRBJ1-2; 7 bases align to TRBD1. V was pared by 6 bases and J by 4 bases, with 8 bases of the junction left unmatched. In germline, CDR1 is MDHEN, CDR2 SYDVKM. The CDR3 contains 14 residues. CDR3 nucleotide sequence: TGTGCCAGCAGCCCGGGTGGGACAGTCTATGGCTACACCTTC. Protein sequence: CASSPGGTVYGYTF.

This sequence joins TRBV7-8 and TRBJ1-6; D possibly corresponds to TRBD1 (5 bases). This CDR3 is 14 amino acids long. Per germline, CDR1 SGHVS and CDR2 FQNEAQ. The V and J ends lost 2 bases and 4 bases respectively, with 6 bases between them. The CDR3 coding sequence is TGTGCCAGCAGCTTAAAGGGGTATAATTCACCCCTCCACTTT. Its protein product is CASSLKGYNSPLHF.

This clone was recorded only once. This sample also contains other DNA sequences that code for the same CDR3. The chain links TRBV30 to TRBJ1-5, with D possibly matching TRBD1 (6 bases). V lost 0 bases, J lost 5 bases, and 8 bases lay in between. The CDR3 is 13 amino acids. CDR1 is GTSNPN, CDR2 SVGIG, per germline (reference sequence). The CDR3 sequence is CAWSVGGDQPQHF. CDR3 in DNA: TGTGCCTGGAGTGTAGGGGGGGATCAGCCCCAGCATTTT.

The rearrangement joins TRBV15 to TRBJ1-5, with TRBD1 matching over 9 bases. Germline CDR1 LNHNV, CDR2 YYDKDF (reference sequence). The CDR3 has 19 residues. The V gene end was trimmed by 3 bases and the J gene end by 0 bases; junction bases not matched to a gene: 12. The CDR3 region has the DNA TGTGCCACCAGCAGGGGCCGAGGACAGGGGCTTTATAGCAATCAGCCCCAGCATTTT. Its protein is CATSRGRGQGLYSNQPQHF.

CDR3 DNA: TGTGCCAGCAGTCCAGGGCCTGCAGCTGAAAAACTGTTTTTT. It encodes CASSPGPAAEKLFF. This chain joins TRBV7-7 and TRBJ1-4; TRBD1 might be the D (5 bases). This CDR3 spans 14 amino acids. Trimming took off 6 bases at V and 7 bases at J, with 15 bases between the two ends. Per the germline V gene, CDR1 is SSHAT and CDR2 is FNYEAQ (reference sequence). The full variable domain, rest sourced from reference TRBV7-7 and TRBJ1-4, is GAGVSQSPRYKVTKRGQDVTLRCDPISSHATLYWYQQALGQGPEFLTYFNYEAQPDKSGLPSDRFSAERPEGSISTLTIQRTEQRDSAMYRCASSPGPAAEKLFFGSGTQLSVL.

The chain has TRBV25-1 and TRBJ2-5; D remains unclear. V dropped 2 bases and J dropped 5 bases, with 6 bases sitting between them. CDR1 and CDR2 (germline): MGHDK, SYGVNS. The CDR3 contains 12 residues. The CDR3 DNA is TGTGCCAGCAGTGAAGACTGGGAGACCCAGTACTTC. Amino acids: CASSEDWETQYF.

The chain employs TRBV4-3 and TRBJ1-2; TRBD1 might be the D (6 bases). This CDR3 comprises 17 residues. Trimming took off 1 base at V and 2 bases at J, with 17 bases between the two ends. Germline-derived CDR1 and CDR2 are LGHNA and YSLEER. CDR3 in amino acids: CASSQVYPGGQNYGYTF. The CDR3 region has the DNA TGCGCCAGCAGCCAAGTCTACCCGGGAGGACAGAACTATGGCTACACCTTC.

To note about this clone: The sample has other DNA sequences that encode this CDR3 too. V and J are TRBV12-3 or TRBV12-4 and TRBJ1-1, with D unclear. V was cut by 2 bases and J by 1 base, with 5 bases left in between. The CDR3 has 13 amino acids. The CDR3 DNA is TGTGCCAGCAGTTTAAGAGGGAACACTGAAGCTTTCTTT. Protein: CASSLRGNTEAFF.

J is TRBJ2-2 and V is TRBV9; TRBD2 might be the D (6 bases). CDR1 and CDR2 (germline): SGDLS, YYNGEE. The CDR3 spans 16 residues. V was cut by 1 base and J by 1 base, with 11 bases left in between. This CDR3 is CASSVHGGRNTGELFF. CDR3 in DNA: TGTGCCAGCAGCGTACACGGGGGAAGGAACACCGGGGAGCTGTTTTTT.

The genes are TRBV6-6 and TRBJ1-5; 7 nucleotides line up with TRBD1. Germline V gene lookup returns CDR1 MNHNY and CDR2 SVGAGI (reference sequence). Germline trimming cut 8 bases from V and 4 bases from J; bases unmatched to any gene: 5. This CDR3 has 13 amino acids. Here the CDR3 DNA reads TGTGCCAGCTGGGGCAGGGGGAATCAGCCCCAGCATTTT. It specifies CASWGRGNQPQHF.

The chain joins TRBV19 to TRBJ2-2; D is unclear. CDR1 and CDR2 (germline): LNHDA, SQIVND (reference sequence). V lost 7 bases and J 1 base, leaving 10 bases between the germline ends. This CDR3 is built from 14 residues. As DNA, the CDR3 is TGTGCCAGTATCGCCACGGTGAACACCGGGGAGCTGTTTTTT. Translation gives CASIATVNTGELFF.

V gene TRBV6-5 combines with J gene TRBJ2-7; 7 bases line up with TRBD1. The junction had 5 bases not matched to a gene; V was cut back by 6 bases and J by 6 bases. The germline V gene has CDR1 MNHEY and CDR2 SVGAGI. The CDR3 covers 12 residues. The CDR3 coding sequence is TGTGCCAGCAGCAAGACAGGGACCGAGCAGTACTTC. Its protein product is CASSKTGTEQYF.

This rearrangement joins TRBV28 to TRBJ2-2; the match to TRBD2 covers 9 bases. V was clipped by 3 bases and J by 8 bases; unmatched bases: 13. The germline V gene encodes CDR1 MDHEN and CDR2 SYDVKM. The CDR3 consists of 17 residues. CDR3 sequence (DNA): TGTGCCAGCAGTTTTCTCCCCGGGACTAGCAGTAGAGGGGAGCTGTTTTTT. Amino acid sequence: CASSFLPGTSSRGELFF.

This clone was observed a handful of times. The V call is TRBV19, the J call TRBJ1-5, with 9 bases aligning to TRBD1. CDR3 length equals 14 residues. Trimming took 6 bases from V and 0 from J; bases not matched to a gene: 0. Germline V gene sequence: CDR1 LNHDA, CDR2 SQIVND (reference sequence). CDR3 sequence: CASRGQGSNQPQHF. In nucleotides, the CDR3 is TGTGCCAGTAGGGGACAGGGTAGCAATCAGCCCCAGCATTTT.

The CDR3 region is CSVETLNTEAFF. In DNA, the CDR3 is TGCAGCGTTGAAACACTGAACACTGAAGCTTTCTTT. V gene TRBV29-1 combines with J gene TRBJ1-1; unclear D gene. CDR3 length: 12 amino acids. Germline V gene data show CDR1 as SQVTM and CDR2 as ANQGSEA. Trimming took 2 bases from V and 0 from J, leaving 4 bases between them.

The chain is built from TRBV4-1 and TRBJ1-4; unclear D gene. Trimming took 1 base from V and 6 from J, leaving 15 bases between them. This CDR3 region has 16 residues. Germline lookup yields CDR1 MGHRA and CDR2 YSYEKL. The CDR3 DNA sequence: TGCGCCAGCAGCCAAGTAGTTCAGCGGAAGGATGAAAAACTGTTTTTT. Protein sequence: CASSQVVQRKDEKLFF.

The J gene is TRBJ1-1, the V gene TRBV7-8; 7 bases align to TRBD1. CDR3 size: 15 residues. Unmatched junction bases numbered 9, after V lost 8 bases and J lost 0 bases. CDR1 is SGHVS and CDR2 is FQNEAQ in the germline V gene. The CDR3 loop reads CASRLQGEMNTEAFF. CDR3 nucleotide sequence: TGTGCCAGCCGACTCCAGGGGGAGATGAACACTGAAGCTTTCTTT. The full variable domain, in which reference TRBV7-8 and TRBJ1-1 provide the parts outside the CDR3, is GAGVSQSPRYKVAKRGQDVALRCDPISGHVSLFWYQQALGQGPEFLTYFQNEAQLDKSGLPSDRFFAERPEGSVSTLKIQRTQQEDSAVYLCASRLQGEMNTEAFFGQGTRLTVV.

The chain is built from TRBV5-8 and TRBJ1-2; 7 positions match TRBD1. Per germline, CDR1 SGHTS and CDR2 YDEGEE. The V and J ends lost 4 bases and 3 bases, in that order; junction bases with no gene match: 9. The CDR3 runs to 15 residues. The CDR3 DNA is TGTGCCAGCAGCATCTCCGGGACAGTCTACTATGGCTACACCTTC. This codes for CASSISGTVYYGYTF.

This clone was seen a few times. The gene calls are TRBV10-2 and TRBJ1-1; TRBD1 matches 12 bases. The CDR3 is 15 amino acids. The J segment lost 7 bases and the V segment lost 8 bases, leaving 11 bases of the junction unmatched. CDR1 WSHSY and CDR2 SAAADI come from the germline V gene. The CDR3 nucleotides read TGCGCCAGCGGGGATGGGACAGGGGGCTCAGATGAAGCTTTCTTT. This gives the protein CASGDGTGGSDEAFF.

The table lists this clone with a few counts. The chain joins TRBV7-2 to TRBJ2-2, with 7 bases identical to TRBD1. The CDR3 length is 15 residues. Germline V gene data show CDR1 as SGHTA and CDR2 as FQGNSA. V shed 6 bases and J 5 bases; nucleotides not matched to a gene: 9. Written as DNA, the CDR3 is TGTGCCAGCAGTGCCGACAGGGTTCGAACCGGGGAGCTGTTTTTT. It codes for CASSADRVRTGELFF. The variable domain in full, completed from reference TRBV7-2 and TRBJ2-2, reads GAGVSQSPSNKVTEKGKDVELRCDPISGHTALYWYRQSLGQGLEFLIYFQGNSAPDKSGLPSDRFSAERTGGSVSTLTIQRTQQEDSAVYLCASSADRVRTGELFFGEGSRLTVL.

The genes are TRBV6-2 or TRBV6-3 and TRBJ1-1; D might be TRBD1 (6 bases). V was cut by 5 bases and J by 6 bases, with 16 bases left in between. Germline CDR1 MNHEY, CDR2 SVGEGT. This CDR3 is 14 amino acids long. The DNA for the CDR3 is TGTGCCAGCAGTCCAACAGGGTCTGGGGCTGAAGCTTTCTTT. This translates into CASSPTGSGAEAFF.

The chain links TRBV19 to TRBJ1-6; no firm D call. The germline V gene encodes CDR1 LNHDA and CDR2 SQIVND (reference sequence). The CDR3 contains 14 residues. The V end lost 5 bases, the J end lost 3 bases, and 8 bases lay between the germline ends. The CDR3 spells CASSPGVYNSPLHF. CDR3 DNA sequence: TGTGCCAGTAGTCCCGGGGTCTATAATTCACCCCTCCACTTT.

The genes are TRBV10-1 and TRBJ2-5; D possibly corresponds to TRBD1 (6 bases). The CDR3 spans 14 residues. Trimming removed 0 bases at V and 5 bases at J, with 10 bases between. Germline loops: CDR1 WNHNN, CDR2 SYGVQD (reference sequence). Here the CDR3 reads CASSESVGAETQYF. CDR3 nucleotide sequence: TGCGCCAGCAGTGAGTCCGTGGGGGCGGAGACCCAGTACTTC.

This rearrangement joins TRBV28 to TRBJ1-5; 10 nucleotides agree with TRBD1. Germline CDR1 MDHEN, CDR2 SYDVKM. The V gene end was trimmed by 7 bases and the J gene end by 4 bases; junction bases not matched to a gene: 10. There are 16 residues in the CDR3. The CDR3 nucleotides are TGTGCCAGCACCCCCCTCTTGGGACAGGGGAATCAGCCCCAGCATTTT. Translating gives CASTPLLGQGNQPQHF.

The V call is TRBV29-1, the J call TRBJ2-7; perhaps TRBD2 as D (5 bases). V lost 4 bases to trimming and J lost 0 bases, with 13 bases between them. This CDR3 contains 14 residues. Germline V gene data show CDR1 as SQVTM and CDR2 as ANQGSEA. In DNA form, the CDR3 reads TGCAGCGTTGGAGGGCAAGGTTCCTCCTACGAGCAGTACTTC. This gives the protein CSVGGQGSSYEQYF.

The genes are TRBV11-2 and TRBJ2-7; the match to TRBD2 covers 8 bases. The trim removed 5 bases at V and 1 base at J, leaving 4 bases unmatched. The CDR3 length is 14 residues. CDR1 and CDR2 (germline): SGHAT, FQNNGV. In nucleotides, the CDR3 is TGTGCCAGCAGCACAACTAGCGGATCCTACGAGCAGTACTTC. As protein: CASSTTSGSYEQYF.

This clone has a handful of counts. The gene calls are TRBV3-1 (or the pseudogene TRBV3-2) and TRBJ2-7; D unclear. The CDR3 is 11 amino acids. The germline V and J ends were trimmed by 1 base and 7 bases, with 5 bases remaining between them. Germline V CDR1 and CDR2: LGHDT, YNNKEL (reference sequence). The CDR3 DNA reads as TGTGCCAGCAGCCAAGTCCGGGAGCAGTACTTC. Protein: CASSQVREQYF.

V and J are TRBV7-2 and TRBJ1-5, with a weak D call TRBD1 (6 bases). The CDR3 consists of 13 residues. Germline V gives CDR1 SGHTA, CDR2 FQGNSA. The V gene lost 3 bases and the J gene lost 7 bases, with 10 bases spanning the gap. CDR3 sequence reads: CASSLGASQPQHF. CDR3 coding DNA: TGTGCCAGCAGCTTGGGGGCAAGCCAGCCCCAGCATTTT.

The chain uses TRBV2 and TRBJ1-3; D not resolved. CDR1 is SNHLY and CDR2 is FYNNEI in the germline V gene. CDR3 length equals 17 residues. The ends were cut back, 2 bases at V and 0 bases at J, with 14 bases in the middle. CDR3 protein: CASSERPAAGSGNTIYF. For the CDR3, the DNA is TGTGCCAGCAGTGAACGACCCGCGGCCGGCTCTGGAAACACCATATATTTT.

The V call is TRBV6-5, the J call TRBJ1-4; 7 bases are shared with TRBD1. The CDR3 loop spans 15 amino acids. The germline CDR1 and CDR2 sequences are MNHEY and SVGAGI. V gave up 4 bases and J gave up 8 bases; unmatched junction bases: 10. The CDR3 sequence is CASSSQVQGGEKLFF. The CDR3 DNA reads TGTGCCAGCAGTTCACAGGTGCAGGGGGGCGAAAAACTGTTTTTT.

The V and J genes are TRBV5-1 and TRBJ1-1; maybe TRBD1 (5 bases). CDR1 and CDR2 (germline): SGHRS, YFSETQ. Trimming took off 2 bases at V and 1 base at J, with 9 bases between the two ends. The CDR3 spans 14 residues. The CDR3, as DNA: TGCGCCAGCAGCTTCGGAAGGGGGAACACTGAAGCTTTCTTT. Translating it yields CASSFGRGNTEAFF.

The chain combines TRBV29-1 with TRBJ1-2, with 8 bases identical to TRBD1. This CDR3 is built from 11 residues. Unmatched junction bases numbered 0, after V lost 7 bases and J lost 2 bases. Per the germline V gene, CDR1 is SQVTM and CDR2 is ANQGSEA. The CDR3 spells CSGQGNYGYTF. The CDR3 DNA follows: TGCAGCGGACAGGGGAACTATGGCTACACCTTC.